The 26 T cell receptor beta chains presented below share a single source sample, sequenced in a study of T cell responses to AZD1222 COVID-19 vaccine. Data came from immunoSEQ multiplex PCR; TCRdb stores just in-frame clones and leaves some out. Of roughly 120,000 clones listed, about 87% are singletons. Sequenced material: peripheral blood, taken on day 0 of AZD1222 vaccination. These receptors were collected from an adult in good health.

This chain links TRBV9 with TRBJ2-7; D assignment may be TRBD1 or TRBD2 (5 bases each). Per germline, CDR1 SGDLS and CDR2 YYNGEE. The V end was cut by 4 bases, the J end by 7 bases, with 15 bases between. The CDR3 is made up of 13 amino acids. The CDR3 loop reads CASSPGTLGEQYF. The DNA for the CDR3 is TGTGCCAGCAGCCCCGGGACCCTGGGAGAGCAGTACTTC. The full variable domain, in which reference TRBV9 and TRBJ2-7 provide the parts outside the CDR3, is DSGVTQTPKHLITATGQRVTLRCSPRSGDLSVYWYQQSLDQGLQFLIQYYNGEERAKGNILERFSAQQFPDLHSELNLSSLELGDSALYFCASSPGTLGEQYFGPGTRLTVT.

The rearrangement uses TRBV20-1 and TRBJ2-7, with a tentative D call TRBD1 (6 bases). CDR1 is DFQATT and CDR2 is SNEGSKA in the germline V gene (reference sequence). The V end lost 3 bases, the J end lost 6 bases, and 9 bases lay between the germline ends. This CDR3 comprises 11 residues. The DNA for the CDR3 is TGCAGTGCTAGGGGGGCAGGCGAGCAGTACTTC. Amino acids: CSARGAGEQYF.

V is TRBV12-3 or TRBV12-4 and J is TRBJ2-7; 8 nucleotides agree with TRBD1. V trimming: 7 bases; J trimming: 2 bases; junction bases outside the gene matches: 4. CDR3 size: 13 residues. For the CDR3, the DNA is TGTGCCAGCACCGGACAGGGACCCTACGAGCAGTACTTC. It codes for CASTGQGPYEQYF.

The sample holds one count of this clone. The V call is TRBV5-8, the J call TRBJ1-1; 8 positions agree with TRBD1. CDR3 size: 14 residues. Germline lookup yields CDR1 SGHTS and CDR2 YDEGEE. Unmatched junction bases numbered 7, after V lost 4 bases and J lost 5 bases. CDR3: CASSGGQGRTEAFF. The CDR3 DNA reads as TGTGCCAGCAGCGGCGGACAGGGAAGAACTGAAGCTTTCTTT.

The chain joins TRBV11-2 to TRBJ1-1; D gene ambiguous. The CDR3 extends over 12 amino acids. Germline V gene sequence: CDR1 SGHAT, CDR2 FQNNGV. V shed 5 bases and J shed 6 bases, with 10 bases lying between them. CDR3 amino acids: CASSRWGAEAFF. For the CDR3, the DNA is TGTGCCAGCAGCAGATGGGGAGCTGAAGCTTTCTTT.

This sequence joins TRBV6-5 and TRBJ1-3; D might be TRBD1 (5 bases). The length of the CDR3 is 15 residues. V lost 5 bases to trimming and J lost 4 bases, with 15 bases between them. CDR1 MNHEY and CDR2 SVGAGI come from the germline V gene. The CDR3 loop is CASSLREAAGNTIYF. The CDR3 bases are TGTGCCAGCAGTCTCAGGGAAGCGGCCGGAAACACCATATATTTT.

The CDR3 sequence is CATSSMGAMNTEAFF. The CDR3 nucleotides are TGTGCCACCAGCAGCATGGGGGCAATGAACACTGAAGCTTTCTTT. The J gene is TRBJ1-1, the V gene TRBV15; a possible D gene is TRBD1 (6 bases). The CDR3 totals 15 residues. The V gene's germline CDR1 is LNHNV and CDR2 YYDKDF (reference sequence). V lost 3 bases to trimming and J lost 0 bases, with 11 bases between them. Full variable domain (outside the CDR3, taken from reference TRBV15 and TRBJ1-1): DAMVIQNPRYQVTQFGKPVTLSCSQTLNHNVMYWYQQKSSQAPKLLFHYYDKDFNNEADTPDNFQSRRPNTSFCFLDIRSPGLGDTAMYLCATSSMGAMNTEAFFGQGTRLTVV.

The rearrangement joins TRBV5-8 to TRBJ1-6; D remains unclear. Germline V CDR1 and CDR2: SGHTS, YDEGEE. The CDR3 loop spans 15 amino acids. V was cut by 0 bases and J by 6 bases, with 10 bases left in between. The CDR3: CASSLGVGGNSPLHF. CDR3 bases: TGTGCCAGCAGCTTGGGTGTGGGCGGTAATTCACCCCTCCACTTT.

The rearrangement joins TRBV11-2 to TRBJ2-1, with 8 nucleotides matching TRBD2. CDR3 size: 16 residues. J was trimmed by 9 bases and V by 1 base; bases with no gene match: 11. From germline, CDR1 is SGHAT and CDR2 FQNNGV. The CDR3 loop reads CASSLVLSGGLGEQFF. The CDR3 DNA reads TGTGCCAGCAGCTTAGTCCTTTCGGGGGGGCTCGGTGAGCAGTTCTTC.

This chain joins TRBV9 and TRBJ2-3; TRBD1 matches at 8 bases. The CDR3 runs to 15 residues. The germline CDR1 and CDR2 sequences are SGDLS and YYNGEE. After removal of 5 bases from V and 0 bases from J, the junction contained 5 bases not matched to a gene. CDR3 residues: CASRGGQGSTDTQYF. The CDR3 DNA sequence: TGTGCCAGCAGGGGAGGACAGGGAAGCACAGATACGCAGTATTTT.

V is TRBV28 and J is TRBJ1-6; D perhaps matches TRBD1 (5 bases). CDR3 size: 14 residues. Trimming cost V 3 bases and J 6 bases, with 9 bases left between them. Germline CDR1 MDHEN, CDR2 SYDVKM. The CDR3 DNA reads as TGTGCCAGCAGTTTCCCCGGGGGTAATTCACCCCTCCACTTT. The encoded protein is CASSFPGGNSPLHF.

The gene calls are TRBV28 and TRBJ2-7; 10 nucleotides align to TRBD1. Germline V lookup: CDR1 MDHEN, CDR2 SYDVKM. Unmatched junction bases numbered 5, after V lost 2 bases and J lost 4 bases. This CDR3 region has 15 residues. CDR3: CASSLRTGGLYEQYF. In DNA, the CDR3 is TGTGCCAGCAGTTTAAGGACAGGGGGTCTGTACGAGCAGTACTTC.

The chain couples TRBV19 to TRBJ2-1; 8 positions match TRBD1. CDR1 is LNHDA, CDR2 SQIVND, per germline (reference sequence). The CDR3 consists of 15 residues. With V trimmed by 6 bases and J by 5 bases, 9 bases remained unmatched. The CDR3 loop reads CASSLRGREDNEQFF. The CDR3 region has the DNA TGTGCCAGTAGCCTCAGGGGGCGAGAGGACAATGAGCAGTTCTTC.

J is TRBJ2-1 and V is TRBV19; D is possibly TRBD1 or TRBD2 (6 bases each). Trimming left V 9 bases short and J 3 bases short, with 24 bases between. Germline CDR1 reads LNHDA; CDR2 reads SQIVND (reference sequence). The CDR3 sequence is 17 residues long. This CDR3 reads CASTGGSGGLGYNEQFF. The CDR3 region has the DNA TGTGCCAGCACCGGGGGTTCTGGGGGGCTCGGCTACAATGAGCAGTTCTTC.

The CDR3 DNA follows: TGTGCCAGCAACCAGGGACACGTGAACACTGAAGCTTTCTTT. Amino acids: CASNQGHVNTEAFF. V and J are TRBV5-8 and TRBJ1-1; tentatively, D is TRBD1 (6 bases). The CDR3 loop spans 14 amino acids. CDR1 is SGHTS, CDR2 YDEGEE, per germline. V lost 6 bases, J lost 0 bases, and 12 bases lay in between.

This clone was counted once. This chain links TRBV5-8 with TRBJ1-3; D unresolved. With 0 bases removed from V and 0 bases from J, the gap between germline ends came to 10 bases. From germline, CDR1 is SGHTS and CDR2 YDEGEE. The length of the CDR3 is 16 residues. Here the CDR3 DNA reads TGTGCCAGCAGCTTGGGGGCCAGCAGCTCTGGAAACACCATATATTTT. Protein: CASSLGASSSGNTIYF.

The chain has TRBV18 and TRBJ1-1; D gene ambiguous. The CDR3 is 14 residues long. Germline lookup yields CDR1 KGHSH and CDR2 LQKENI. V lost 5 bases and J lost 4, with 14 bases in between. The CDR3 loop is CASSARRVGTEAFF. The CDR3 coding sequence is TGTGCCAGCTCAGCAAGGCGGGTCGGCACTGAAGCTTTCTTT.

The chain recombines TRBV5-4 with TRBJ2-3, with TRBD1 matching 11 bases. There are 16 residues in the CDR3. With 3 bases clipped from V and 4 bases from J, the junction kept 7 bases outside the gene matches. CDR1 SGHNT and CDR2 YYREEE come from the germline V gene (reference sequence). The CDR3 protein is CASSWRTGGFPDTQYF. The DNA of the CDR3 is TGTGCCAGCAGCTGGAGGACAGGGGGCTTCCCAGATACGCAGTATTTT.

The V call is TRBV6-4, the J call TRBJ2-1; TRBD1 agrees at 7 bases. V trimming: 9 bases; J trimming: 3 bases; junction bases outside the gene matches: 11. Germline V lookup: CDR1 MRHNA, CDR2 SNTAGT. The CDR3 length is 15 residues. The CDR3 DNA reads TGTGCCAGTCTCACATCTCGGACAGGCTACAATGAGCAGTTCTTC. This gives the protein CASLTSRTGYNEQFF.

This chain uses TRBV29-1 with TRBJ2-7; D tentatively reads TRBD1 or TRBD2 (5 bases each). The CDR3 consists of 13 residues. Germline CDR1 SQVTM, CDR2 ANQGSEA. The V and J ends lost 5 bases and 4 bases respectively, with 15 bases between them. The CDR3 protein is CSVRGVVGYEQYF. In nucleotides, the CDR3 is TGCAGCGTTCGAGGGGTGGTGGGTTACGAGCAGTACTTC.

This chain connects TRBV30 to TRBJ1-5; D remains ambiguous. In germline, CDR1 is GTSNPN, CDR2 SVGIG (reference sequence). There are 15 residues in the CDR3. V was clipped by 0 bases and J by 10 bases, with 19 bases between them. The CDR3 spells CAWSVQTGIFSPQHF. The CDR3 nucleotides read TGTGCCTGGAGTGTTCAGACGGGGATATTCTCCCCCCAGCATTTT.

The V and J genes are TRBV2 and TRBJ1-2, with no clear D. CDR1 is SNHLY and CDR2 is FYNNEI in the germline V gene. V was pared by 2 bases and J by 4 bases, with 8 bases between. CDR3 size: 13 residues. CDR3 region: CASSEIGGYGYTF. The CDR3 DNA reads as TGTGCCAGCAGTGAAATTGGTGGCTATGGCTACACCTTC.

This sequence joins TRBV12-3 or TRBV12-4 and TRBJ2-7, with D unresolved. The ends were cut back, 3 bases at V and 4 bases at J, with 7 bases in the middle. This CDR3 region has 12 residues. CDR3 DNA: TGTGCCAGCAGTTTTTTGGTATACGAGCAGTACTTC. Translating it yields CASSFLVYEQYF.

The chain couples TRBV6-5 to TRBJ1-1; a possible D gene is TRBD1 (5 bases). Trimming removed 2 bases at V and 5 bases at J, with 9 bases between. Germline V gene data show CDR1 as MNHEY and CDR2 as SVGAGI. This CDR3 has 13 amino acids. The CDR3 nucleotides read TGTGCCAGCAGTTACAGGGGACGTACTGAAGCTTTCTTT. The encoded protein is CASSYRGRTEAFF.

The CDR3 loop reads CASSLGLGETQYF. The CDR3 DNA is TGTGCCAGCAGCCTGGGACTGGGGGAGACCCAGTACTTC. V is TRBV7-6 and J is TRBJ2-5; D is possibly TRBD2 (6 bases). Germline-derived CDR1 and CDR2 are SGHVS and FNYEAQ. The CDR3 covers 13 residues. V lost 5 bases and J 5 bases, leaving 12 bases between the germline ends.

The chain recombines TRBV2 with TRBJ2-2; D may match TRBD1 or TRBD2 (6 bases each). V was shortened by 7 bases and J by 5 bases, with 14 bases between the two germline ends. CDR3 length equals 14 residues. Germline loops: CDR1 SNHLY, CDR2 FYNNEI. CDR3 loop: CASNWGAATGELFF. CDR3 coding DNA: TGTGCCAGCAATTGGGGGGCAGCTACCGGGGAGCTGTTTTTT.